This T cell receptor beta chain comes out of a study of T cell responses to AZD1222 COVID-19 vaccine. Study-level points and caveats: Close to half of spike-specific TCRs reportedly recognize unmutated variant regions.

This CDR3 contains 17 residues. The J segment lost 1 base and the V segment lost 4 bases, leaving 8 bases of the junction unmatched. Looked up from germline, CDR1 is SGHRS and CDR2 is YFSETQ. As to this clone: Its antigen is unknown.

TCRdb's table, derived via immunoSEQ multiplex PCR, lists solely in-frame clones and lacks some. Of about 110,000 clones listed, 70% to 90% were seen once; the top ten hold over 2%. Pooling covered second doses at about 4 or about 12 weeks. The clonotype originates from an adult who received the AZD1222 COVID-19 vaccine. The sequenced sample was peripheral blood, obtained 28 days after the second AZD1222 dose. The rearrangement uses TRBV5-1 and TRBJ2-7; 13 positions match TRBD2. The CDR3 protein is CASSRSRLAGGSYEQYF. The DNA of the CDR3 is TGCGCCAGCAGCAGGTCCAGACTAGCGGGAGGATCCTACGAGCAGTACTTC. Together with reference TRBV5-1 and TRBJ2-7, the CDR3 gives the full variable domain: KAGVTQTPRYLIKTRGQQVTLSCSPISGHRSVSWYQQTPGQGLQFLFEYFSETQRNKGNFPGRFSGRQFSNSRSEMNVSTLELGDSALYLCASSRSRLAGGSYEQYFGPGTRLTVT.